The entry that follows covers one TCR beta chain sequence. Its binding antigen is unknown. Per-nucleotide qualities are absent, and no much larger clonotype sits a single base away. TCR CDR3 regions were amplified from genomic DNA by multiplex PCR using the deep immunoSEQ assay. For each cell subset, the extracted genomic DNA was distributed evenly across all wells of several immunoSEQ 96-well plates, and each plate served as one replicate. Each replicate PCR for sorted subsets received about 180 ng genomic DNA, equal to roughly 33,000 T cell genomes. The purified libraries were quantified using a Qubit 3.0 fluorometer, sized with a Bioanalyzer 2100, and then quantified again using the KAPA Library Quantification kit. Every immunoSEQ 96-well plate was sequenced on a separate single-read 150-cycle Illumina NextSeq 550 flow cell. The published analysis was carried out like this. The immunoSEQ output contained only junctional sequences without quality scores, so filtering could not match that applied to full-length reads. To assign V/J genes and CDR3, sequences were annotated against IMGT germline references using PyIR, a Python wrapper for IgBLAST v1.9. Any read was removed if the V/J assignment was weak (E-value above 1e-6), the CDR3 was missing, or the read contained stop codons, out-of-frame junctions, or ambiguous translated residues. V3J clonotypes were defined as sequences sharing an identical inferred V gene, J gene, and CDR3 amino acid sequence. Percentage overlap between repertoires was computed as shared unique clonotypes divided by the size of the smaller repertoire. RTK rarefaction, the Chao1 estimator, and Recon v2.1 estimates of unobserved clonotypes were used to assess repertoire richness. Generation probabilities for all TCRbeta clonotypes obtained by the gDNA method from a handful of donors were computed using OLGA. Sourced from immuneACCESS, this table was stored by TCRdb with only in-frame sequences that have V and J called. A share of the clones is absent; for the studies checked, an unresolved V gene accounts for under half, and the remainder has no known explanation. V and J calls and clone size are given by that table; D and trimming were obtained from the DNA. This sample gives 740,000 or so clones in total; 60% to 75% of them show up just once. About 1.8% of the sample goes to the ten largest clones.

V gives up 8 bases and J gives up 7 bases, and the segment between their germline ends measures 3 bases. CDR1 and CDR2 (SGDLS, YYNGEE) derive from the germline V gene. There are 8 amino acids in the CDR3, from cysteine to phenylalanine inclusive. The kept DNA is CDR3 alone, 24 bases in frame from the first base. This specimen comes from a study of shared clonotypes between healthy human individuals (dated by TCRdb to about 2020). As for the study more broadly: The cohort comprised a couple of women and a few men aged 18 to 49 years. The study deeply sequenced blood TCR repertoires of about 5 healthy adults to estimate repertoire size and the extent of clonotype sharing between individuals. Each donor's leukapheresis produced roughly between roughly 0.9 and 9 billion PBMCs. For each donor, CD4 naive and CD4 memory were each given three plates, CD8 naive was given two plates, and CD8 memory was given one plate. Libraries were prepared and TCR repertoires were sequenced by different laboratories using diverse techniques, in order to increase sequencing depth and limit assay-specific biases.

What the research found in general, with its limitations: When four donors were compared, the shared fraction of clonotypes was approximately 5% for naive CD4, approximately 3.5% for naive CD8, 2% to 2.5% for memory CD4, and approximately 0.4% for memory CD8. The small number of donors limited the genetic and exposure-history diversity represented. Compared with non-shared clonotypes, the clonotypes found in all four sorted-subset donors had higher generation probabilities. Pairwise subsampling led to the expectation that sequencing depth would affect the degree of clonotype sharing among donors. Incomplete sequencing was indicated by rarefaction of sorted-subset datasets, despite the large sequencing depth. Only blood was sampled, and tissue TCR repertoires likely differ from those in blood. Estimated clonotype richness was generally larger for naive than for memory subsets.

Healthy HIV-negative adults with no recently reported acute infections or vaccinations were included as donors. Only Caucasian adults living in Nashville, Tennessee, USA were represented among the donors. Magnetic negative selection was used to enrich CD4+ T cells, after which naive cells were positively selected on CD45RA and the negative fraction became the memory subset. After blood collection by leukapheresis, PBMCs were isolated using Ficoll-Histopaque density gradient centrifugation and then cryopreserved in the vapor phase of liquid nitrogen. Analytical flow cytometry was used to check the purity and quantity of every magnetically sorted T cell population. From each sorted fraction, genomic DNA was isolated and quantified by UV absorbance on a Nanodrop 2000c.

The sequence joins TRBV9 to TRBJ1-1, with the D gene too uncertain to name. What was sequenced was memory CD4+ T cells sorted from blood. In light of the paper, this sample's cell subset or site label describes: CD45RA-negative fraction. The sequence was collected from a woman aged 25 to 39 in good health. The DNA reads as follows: TGTGCCAGGCTTGAAGCTTTCTTT. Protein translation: CARLEAFF.